This is a list of T cell receptor beta chains from one sample in a study of blood T cell repertoires in COVID-19. Some clones are missing from TCRdb's copy, which holds only in-frame ones; the method was immunoSEQ multiplex PCR. This repertoire shows some 300,000 clones, approximately 89% found once; its top ten account for approximately 6.6%. Sequencing was done on a sample of peripheral blood. Receptors were obtained from a woman aged 25 to 45 who had recovered from COVID-19. The CDR3 runs from the conserved cysteine through the conserved F or W. D genes are given only for firm matches. Size tells how often a clone was seen (once, few, many) or the class of an expanded clone, and some rows leave it out.

>TRBJ2-5|TRBV3-1/TRBV3-2|TRBD1|.
TGTGCCAGCAGCCCCGGGACAGGGGGCGCAGAGACCCAGTACTTC
CASSPGTGGAETQYF
>TRBJ1-2|TRBV7-2|TRBD1|.
TGTGCCAGCAGTCTTTCCGGACAGGGGAATCTCGGCTACACCTTC
CASSLSGQGNLGYTF
>TRBJ1-6|TRBV6-6|.|.
TGTGCCAGCACCCGGGATTCACCCCTCCACTTT
CASTRDSPLHF
>TRBJ2-3|TRBV7-2|.|.
TGTGCCAGCAGCTTATCTCGGGATGCAGATACGCAGTATTTT
CASSLSRDADTQYF
>TRBJ1-2|TRBV20-1|.|.
TGCAGTGTCCGAGGCGCCACCTTC
CSVRGATF
>TRBJ2-1|TRBV9|.|.
TGTGCCAGCAGGGCAACCGGGACCTACAATGAGCAGTTCTTC
CASRATGTYNEQFF
>TRBJ2-7|TRBV11-1|TRBD2|once
TGTGCCAGCAGCCCCCTACTAGCGGGGGGGGCCTACGAGCAGTACTTC
CASSPLLAGGAYEQYF
>TRBJ1-6|TRBV6-4|TRBD1|.
TGTGCCAGCAGTGACCGGACAGGGGGCAATTATAATTCACCCCTCCACTTT
CASSDRTGGNYNSPLHF
>TRBJ1-6|TRBV30|.|.
TGTGCCTGGAGTTCGTTCTTGGGGGCGGGCGATTCACCCCTCCACTTT
CAWSSFLGAGDSPLHF
>TRBJ2-5|TRBV15|.|.
TGTGCCACCAGCAGAGCGGAGGGATCGAGAGAGACCCAGTACTTC
CATSRAEGSRETQYF
>TRBJ2-3|TRBV6-5|TRBD1|.
TGTGCCAGCAGGGTGGGACAGGGAGGGGCAGATACGCAGTATTTT
CASRVGQGGADTQYF
>TRBJ2-1|TRBV15|TRBD2|.
TGTGCCACCATACCTCTAGCGGGGGGGATAAATGAGCAGTTCTTC
CATIPLAGGINEQFF
>TRBJ2-7|TRBV5-6|.|.
TGTGCCAGCAGCTTGGCGAGCGAGCAGTACTTC
CASSLASEQYF
>TRBJ2-2|TRBV27|TRBD1|once
TGTGCCAGCAGTTTGGGCAGGGGGCGTACCGGGGAGCTGTTTTTT
CASSLGRGRTGELFF
>TRBJ1-3|TRBV29-1|.|.
TGCAGCGTTACGGACACTGGAAACACCATATATTTT
CSVTDTGNTIYF
>TRBJ1-3|TRBV6-5|.|.
TGTGCCAGCGCCCCGGGAGGATTCGCTGGAAACACCATATATTTT
CASAPGGFAGNTIYF
>TRBJ2-2|TRBV25-1|TRBD2|.
TGTGCCAGCAGTGACCTAGCGGGGGACACCGGGGAGCTGTTTTTT
CASSDLAGDTGELFF
>TRBJ2-7|TRBV10-3|.|once
TGTGCCATCAGTGGGCGCCAGGACACAGGAGCATCCTACGAGCAGTACTTC
CAISGRQDTGASYEQYF
>TRBJ1-1|TRBV29-1|.|.
TGCAGCGTTGGGAATTTGGGACAGAACACTGAAGCTTTCTTT
CSVGNLGQNTEAFF
>TRBJ2-1|TRBV10-3|.|.
TGTGCCATCAGTGGAGTTGGAGGAGGTGAGCAGTTCTTC
CAISGVGGGEQFF
>TRBJ2-3|TRBV28|TRBD2|.
TGTGCCAGCACCTCTAGCGGGGGGGCAGATACGCAGTATTTT
CASTSSGGADTQYF
>TRBJ1-3|TRBV19|.|few
TGTGCCAGTAGCCCAGGCCCCTCTGGAAACACCATATATTTT
CASSPGPSGNTIYF
>TRBJ1-2|TRBV29-1|.|once
TGCAGCGTTGAAATGGCACGGGGTGGCTACACCTTC
CSVEMARGGYTF
>TRBJ2-7|TRBV5-8|TRBD1|.
TGTGCCAGCAGCGTGGACAGGCCCTACGAGCAGTACTTC
CASSVDRPYEQYF
>TRBJ2-7|TRBV6-5|TRBD2|.
TGTGCCAGCAGCCCCAGGACTAGGGCCGTCGAGCAGTACTTC
CASSPRTRAVEQYF
>TRBJ1-6|TRBV7-9|.|few
TGTGCCAGCAGCTTAGGGGGCAATTCACCCCTCCACTTT
CASSLGGNSPLHF
>TRBJ1-2|TRBV28|TRBD1|.
TGTGCCAGCACCTTAGGGTCGAGCAGGGGGCGGAGAGGCTACACCTTC
CASTLGSSRGRRGYTF
>TRBJ2-6|TRBV6-1|.|.
TGTGCCAGCAGTGAAGCGCCTGGGGCCCTCCGGACCTCTGGGGCCAACGTCCTGACTTTC
CASSEAPGALRTSGANVLTF
>TRBJ2-1|TRBV7-3|.|.
TGTGCCAGCAGCCGGATGGGCGTCTCCTACAATGAGCAGTTCTTC
CASSRMGVSYNEQFF
>TRBJ1-1|TRBV25-1|.|.
TGTGCCAGCAGCACTGTACAGGCCTCTCAAGCTTTCTTT
CASSTVQASQAFF
>TRBJ1-5|TRBV12-3/TRBV12-4|.|.
TGTGCCAGCCAGGGACAATACAATCAGCCCCAGCATTTT
CASQGQYNQPQHF
>TRBJ1-2|TRBV12-3/TRBV12-4|TRBD1|.
TGTGCCAGCACTAAGACAGGGAGTGGGGGCTACACCTTC
CASTKTGSGGYTF
>TRBJ1-1|TRBV5-6|TRBD1|.
TGTGCCAGCAGCTCCCCGGGACAGGGGTCCACTGAAGCTTTCTTT
CASSSPGQGSTEAFF
>TRBJ2-2|TRBV12-3/TRBV12-4|.|once
TGTGCCAGCAGTTCACTGGGCGCCGGGGAGCTGTTTTTT
CASSSLGAGELFF
>TRBJ2-1|TRBV4-1|TRBD2|.
TGCGCCAGCAGCCAAGAAACCCTAGCGGGGGGGCGTAATGAGCAGTTCTTC
CASSQETLAGGRNEQFF
>TRBJ1-2|TRBV24-1|TRBD1|.
TGTGCCACCAGTGAGACAGGGGGTGGCTACACCTTC
CATSETGGGYTF
>TRBJ1-4|TRBV18|.|.
TGTGCCAGCTCAGGCTCTAATGAAAAACTGTTTTTT
CASSGSNEKLFF
>TRBJ1-3|TRBV11-2|.|.
TGTGCCAGCAGCCGTCCCTCTGGAAACACCATATATTTT
CASSRPSGNTIYF
>TRBJ1-1|TRBV28|.|.
TGTGCCAGCAGGGGAGGGGTGAGGGATACTGAAGCTTTCTTT
CASRGGVRDTEAFF
>TRBJ1-1|TRBV7-9|.|.
TGTGCCAGCAGCCGGGAAGAGTACACTGAAGCTTTCTTT
CASSREEYTEAFF
>TRBJ2-7|TRBV7-9|.|.
TGTGCCAGCAGCTTAAGAGGGGGTGGCAACGAGCAGTACTTC
CASSLRGGGNEQYF
>TRBJ2-3|TRBV6-2/TRBV6-3|TRBD2|.
TGTGCCAGCAGTTACCTGGGACTAGCGAACCCCACAGATACGCAGTATTTT
CASSYLGLANPTDTQYF
>TRBJ2-7|TRBV7-3|.|.
TGTGCCAGCAGCTTAGGGCTCTCCTACGAGCAGTACTTC
CASSLGLSYEQYF
>TRBJ2-5|TRBV15|.|once
TGTGCCACCAGCAGACTCCCCCAAGAGACCCAGTACTTC
CATSRLPQETQYF
>TRBJ1-3|TRBV4-1|.|few
TGCGCCAGCAGCCAAGTCCTCTCTGGAAACACCATATATTTT
CASSQVLSGNTIYF
>TRBJ2-2|TRBV10-1|.|.
TGCGCCAGCAGTGGGGGCACGGCCGGGGAGCTGTTTTTT
CASSGGTAGELFF
>TRBJ1-6|TRBV5-6|TRBD1|.
TGTGCCAGCAGCTTTGGGCAGGGGGCCTTTCCGGGATCACCCCTCCACTTT
CASSFGQGAFPGSPLHF
>TRBJ2-3|TRBV11-2|.|.
TGTGCCAGCCGGGGTTCTAGCACAGATACGCAGTATTTT
CASRGSSTDTQYF
>TRBJ2-5|TRBV27|.|.
TGTGCCAGCAGTTTCCCCAAAGAGACCCAGTACTTC
CASSFPKETQYF
>TRBJ1-1|TRBV25-1|TRBD1|.
TGTGCCAGCAGTGAACTGGACAGGGCGGACACTGAAGCTTTCTTT
CASSELDRADTEAFF
>TRBJ2-7|TRBV19|.|.
TGTGCCAGTAGTCCCGACACCTACCTTTCCTACGAGCAGTACTTC
CASSPDTYLSYEQYF
>TRBJ2-7|TRBV2|TRBD1|.
TGTGCCAGCAGTCCGGACAGGGTGAGGGTCTACGAGCAGTACTTC
CASSPDRVRVYEQYF
>TRBJ2-1|TRBV10-3|TRBD2|.
TGTGCCATCAGTGCGACTAGCCCCCCTGAGCAGTTCTTC
CAISATSPPEQFF
>TRBJ1-5|TRBV21-1|.|.
TGTGCCAGCAGCAGAGTGACAGATGATAGCAATCAGCCCCAGCATTTT
CASSRVTDDSNQPQHF
>TRBJ1-6|TRBV19|.|.
TGTGCCAGTACCGAGGGCACCTATAATTCACCCCTCCACTTT
CASTEGTYNSPLHF
>TRBJ2-7|TRBV3-1/TRBV3-2|TRBD1|few
TGTGCCAGCAGCCATGAACAGGGGGCTAACTACGAGCAGTACTTC
CASSHEQGANYEQYF